This T cell receptor (beta chain) was found in a study of OX40 agonist ivuxolimab in advanced cancers. Patients who had autoimmune disease history or got systemic immunosuppression were left out. Only in-frame clones appear in the TCRdb table, and some are missing; sequencing was by immunoSEQ multiplex PCR. The sample carries 45,000 to 65,000 clones, almost 90% recorded once. On this clone itself: What it binds is not known.

The CDR3 contains 14 residues. Per the germline V gene, CDR1 is LGHNA and CDR2 is YNFKEQ. The junction had 10 bases not matched to a gene; V was cut back by 10 bases and J by 4 bases. Whole-study results and caveats: In the expanded peripheral T cells, antigen specificity was never determined.

The clonotype originates from an adult with an advanced solid tumor such as melanoma, head and neck, liver or kidney cancer. The sample in question was CD4+ or CD8+ T cells sorted from blood, obtained in a trial of the OX40 agonist ivuxolimab. The chain couples TRBV4-2 to TRBJ2-3; 8 bases align to TRBD2. CDR3 protein: CATAFGREADTQYF. CDR3 coding DNA: TGTGCCACCGCTTTCGGGAGGGAGGCAGATACGCAGTATTTT.